This T cell receptor beta chain was recovered during a study of CD8 T cells in ankylosing spondylitis. Findings and limits, study-wide: Characteristic, it appeared, of ankylosing spondylitis blood was a TCR beta motif of eight highly homologous variants. As for the disease-linked clones, they showed a CD8+ phenotype and occurred at relatively low frequencies in peripheral blood. Within matched ankylosing spondylitis synovial fluid, disease-linked clones were reportedly significantly enriched. Reactive arthritis synovial fluid and blood previously showed some of these motif variants.

There are many counts of this clonotype. Its specificity is unknown. The CDR3 extends over 13 amino acids. V lost 5 bases and J 6 bases, leaving 10 bases between the germline ends. It was by quantitative 5'-RACE with molecular barcodes that TCR beta libraries were made. One entry per CDR3 protein results from TCRdb running MiXCR on the 5' RACE reads. The sample records approximately 500,000 distinct CDR3 sequences, 12% being singletons. The V gene is TRBV12-3 or TRBV12-4, the J gene TRBJ2-2; D may be TRBD1 (5 bases). The clonotype comes from a male donor with ankylosing spondylitis. The sample was blood, either unsorted or a sorted T cell fraction (not recorded which). The CDR3 sequence is CASSPRVPGELFF. The CDR3 DNA sequence: TGTGCCAGCAGTCCCAGGGTACCCGGGGAGCTGTTTTTT.